The 2 T cell receptor beta chains below all came from one sample that was sequenced in a study of siplizumab effects on memory and regulatory T cells. TCRdb's table, derived via immunoSEQ multiplex PCR, lists solely in-frame clones and lacks some. The profile shows some 96,000 clones, roughly 93% of them singletons. Sequencing was performed on non-Treg CD4+ T cells sorted from blood. These receptors all come from a human donor in good health.

V usage is TRBV7-9 and J usage is TRBJ2-1, with D unclear. Per the germline V gene, CDR1 is SEHNR and CDR2 is FQNEAQ (reference sequence). This CDR3 spans 15 amino acids. V shed 2 bases and J shed 6 bases, with 14 bases lying between them. In DNA form, the CDR3 reads TGTGCCAGCAGCTTAACGGCGGTGAGACTCAATGAGCAGTTCTTC. Residues: CASSLTAVRLNEQFF.

The rearrangement links TRBV19 to TRBJ2-5, with 9 bases matching TRBD1. The V gene end was trimmed by 3 bases and the J gene end by 6 bases; junction bases not matched to a gene: 8. Germline-derived CDR1 and CDR2 are LNHDA and SQIVND (reference sequence). The CDR3 totals 15 residues. This CDR3 is CASSIPGQGGKTQYF. CDR3 sequence (DNA): TGTGCCAGTAGTATTCCGGGACAGGGTGGAAAGACCCAGTACTTC.